The 17 T cell receptor beta chains given below trace back to one sample, sequenced in a study of T cells in Graves' hyperthyroidism and ophthalmopathy. Using RNA transcripts as the source, TCR beta CDR3 regions were amplified. The TCR CDR3 first-round RT-PCR relied on the HTBI primer set. MiXCR, run by TCRdb on the multiplex PCR reads, gives a single entry per CDR3 protein. The profile shows 700,000 or so distinct CDR3 sequences, roughly 15% of them singletons. Material for sequencing was blood. These receptors were taken from a woman between 45 and 65 years old with Graves' ophthalmopathy.

V and J are TRBV9 and TRBJ1-2, with 7 bases fitting TRBD1. Germline lookup yields CDR1 SGDLS and CDR2 YYNGEE. After removal of 6 bases from V and 2 bases from J, the junction contained 10 bases not matched to a gene. The CDR3 is made up of 15 amino acids. In nucleotides, the CDR3 is TGTGCCAGCACCGTTGCCCAGACAGGGAACTATGGCTACACCTTC. Translating gives CASTVAQTGNYGYTF.

This rearrangement joins TRBV30 to TRBJ2-3; TRBD2 is a possible D gene (6 bases). Germline V CDR1 and CDR2: GTSNPN, SVGIG (reference sequence). V was clipped by 4 bases and J by 3 bases, with 11 bases between them. The CDR3 runs to 13 residues. Here the CDR3 reads CAWNSGVTDTQYF. The CDR3 nucleotides read TGTGCCTGGAATTCGGGGGTAACAGATACGCAGTATTTT.

This clonotype was seen at least ten times. This chain uses TRBV5-1 with TRBJ2-1; TRBD2 agrees at 15 bases. This CDR3 contains 18 residues. CDR1 and CDR2 (germline): SGHRS, YFSETQ. V dropped 4 bases and J dropped 8; count of bases not matched to a gene: 13. The CDR3 spells CASSTGLAGGPLGYEQFF. The DNA for the CDR3 is TGCGCCAGCAGCACCGGACTAGCGGGAGGGCCCCTCGGGTATGAGCAGTTCTTC.

Only a few counts were recorded for this clonotype. The gene calls are TRBV7-2 and TRBJ1-4; 7 nucleotides line up with TRBD1. V shed 5 bases, J shed 10 bases, and the junction held 16 bases outside the gene matches. CDR3 length: 16 amino acids. Germline V lookup: CDR1 SGHTA, CDR2 FQGNSA. The CDR3 sequence is CASSANAGQPPGKLFF. The CDR3 region has the DNA TGTGCCAGCAGCGCCAATGCGGGACAGCCTCCCGGAAAACTGTTTTTT.

This sequence joins TRBV4-3 and TRBJ2-7; 11 bases line up with TRBD1. With V trimmed by 0 bases and J by 2 bases, 6 bases remained unmatched. Germline-derived CDR1 and CDR2 are LGHNA and YSLEER. This CDR3 spans 17 amino acids. As DNA, the CDR3 is TGCGCCAGCAGCCAAGATGGGGCGGGACAGGGGGCCTACGAGCAGTACTTC. Its protein is CASSQDGAGQGAYEQYF.

The chain recombines TRBV7-6 with TRBJ2-2; no reliable D call. Germline V gene sequence: CDR1 SGHVS, CDR2 FNYEAQ. Deletions cut 1 base from V and 7 bases from J, with 10 bases between. This CDR3 is 14 amino acids long. The CDR3 spells CASSLVSVDGELFF. For the CDR3, the DNA is TGTGCCAGCAGCTTAGTATCAGTGGACGGGGAGCTGTTTTTT.

The CDR3: CASTTRGRSNQPQHF. The CDR3 DNA reads TGTGCCAGTACCACCAGGGGAAGGAGCAATCAGCCCCAGCATTTT. The chain employs TRBV19 and TRBJ1-5; TRBD1 might be the D (6 bases). CDR3 length equals 15 residues. Trimming removed 7 bases at V and 1 base at J, with 14 bases between. Germline V gene sequence: CDR1 LNHDA, CDR2 SQIVND (reference sequence).

The chain joins TRBV19 to TRBJ1-2; no clear D. This CDR3 is built from 14 residues. V lost 2 bases to trimming and J lost 1 base, with 8 bases between them. CDR1 is LNHDA, CDR2 SQIVND, per germline (reference sequence). Here the CDR3 reads CASSISMNNYGYTF. The CDR3 nucleotides are TGTGCCAGTAGTATAAGTATGAATAACTATGGCTACACCTTC.

This clonotype was seen at least ten times. The rearrangement joins TRBV28 to TRBJ2-1; 15 bases agree with TRBD2. From germline, CDR1 is MDHEN and CDR2 SYDVKM. The CDR3 is 15 residues long. Trimming removed 4 bases from V and 9 bases from J; junction bases left unmatched: 4. The DNA of the CDR3 is TGTGCCAGCAGTTCTCCGGGACTAGCGGGAGGTGAGCAGTTCTTC. Amino acid sequence: CASSSPGLAGGEQFF.

This clonotype has ten or more counts. The gene calls are TRBV28 and TRBJ2-7; the match to TRBD2 covers 8 bases. The trim removed 0 bases at V and 4 bases at J, leaving 11 bases unmatched. Germline V gene sequence: CDR1 MDHEN, CDR2 SYDVKM. The CDR3 is 17 amino acids. The CDR3: CASSLWSSGSGLYEQYF. The CDR3 DNA reads as TGTGCCAGCAGTTTATGGTCCAGCGGGAGTGGCTTGTACGAGCAGTACTTC.

The rearrangement uses TRBV28 and TRBJ1-2; TRBD1 is a possible D gene (5 bases). V lost 3 bases to trimming and J lost 1 base, with 9 bases between them. Per germline, CDR1 MDHEN and CDR2 SYDVKM. The CDR3 has 14 residues. CDR3 sequence: CASSLGGDNYGYTF. As DNA, the CDR3 is TGTGCCAGCAGTTTGGGAGGGGATAACTATGGCTACACCTTC.

This clonotype was counted ten times or more. V and J are TRBV28 and TRBJ2-7; D could derive from TRBD1 or TRBD2 (5 bases each). Germline CDR1 and CDR2: MDHEN and SYDVKM. Between the trimmed V and J ends, which lost 5 bases and 2 bases, there was a span of 13 bases. CDR3 length equals 14 residues. The CDR3 DNA follows: TGTGCCAGCAGTATCGGGACCCTTACCTACGAGCAGTACTTC. This encodes CASSIGTLTYEQYF.

This clonotype was counted many times. The chain carries TRBV12-3 or TRBV12-4 and TRBJ2-1; D perhaps matches TRBD2 (6 bases). V was clipped by 9 bases and J by 5 bases, with 14 bases between them. The CDR3 extends over 13 amino acids. CDR3 residues: CASTGDRDNEQFF. The CDR3 region has the DNA TGTGCCAGTACGGGAGATCGCGACAATGAGCAGTTCTTC.

The V call is TRBV19, the J call TRBJ1-1; 7 positions match TRBD1. Unmatched junction bases numbered 11, after V lost 3 bases and J lost 1 base. This CDR3 contains 17 residues. Germline values: CDR1 LNHDA, CDR2 SQIVND (reference sequence). CDR3 in amino acids: CASSIEGGGRPNTEAFF. The CDR3 nucleotides are TGTGCCAGTAGTATTGAGGGAGGGGGCAGGCCGAACACTGAAGCTTTCTTT.

This clonotype was observed many times. V usage is TRBV7-9 and J usage is TRBJ1-2, with TRBD1 as a possible D gene (6 bases). V was clipped by 3 bases and J by 7 bases, with 12 bases between them. This CDR3 has 13 residues. CDR1 SEHNR and CDR2 FQNEAQ come from the germline V gene (reference sequence). The CDR3 sequence: CASSLAQGGGYTF. Here the CDR3 DNA reads TGTGCCAGCAGCTTGGCACAGGGTGGTGGCTACACCTTC. Complete variable domain (other parts from reference TRBV7-9 and TRBJ1-2): DTGVSQNPRHKITKRGQNVTFRCDPISEHNRLYWYRQTLGQGPEFLTYFQNEAQLEKSRLLSDRFSAERPKGSFSTLEIQRTEQGDSAMYLCASSLAQGGGYTFGSGTRLTVV.

This chain uses TRBV15 with TRBJ1-1; maybe TRBD1 (6 bases). In germline, CDR1 is LNHNV, CDR2 YYDKDF (reference sequence). The ends were cut back, 1 base at V and 4 bases at J, with 13 bases in the middle. The CDR3 is 15 amino acids. CDR3 DNA sequence: TGTGCCACCAGCAGAGTTGGGGGCGAGGGCACTGAAGCTTTCTTT. Translating it yields CATSRVGGEGTEAFF. The whole variable domain, filled in from reference TRBV15 and TRBJ1-1, reads DAMVIQNPRYQVTQFGKPVTLSCSQTLNHNVMYWYQQKSSQAPKLLFHYYDKDFNNEADTPDNFQSRRPNTSFCFLDIRSPGLGDTAMYLCATSRVGGEGTEAFFGQGTRLTVV.

The sample holds many counts of this clonotype. The chain has TRBV7-6 and TRBJ2-7; 8 bases map to TRBD2. V shed 1 base, J shed 4 bases, and the junction held 6 bases outside the gene matches. Germline V gives CDR1 SGHVS, CDR2 FNYEAQ. The CDR3 is 15 residues long. CDR3: CASSLEAGGPYEQYF. The DNA of the CDR3 is TGTGCCAGCAGCTTAGAGGCGGGAGGTCCATACGAGCAGTACTTC.